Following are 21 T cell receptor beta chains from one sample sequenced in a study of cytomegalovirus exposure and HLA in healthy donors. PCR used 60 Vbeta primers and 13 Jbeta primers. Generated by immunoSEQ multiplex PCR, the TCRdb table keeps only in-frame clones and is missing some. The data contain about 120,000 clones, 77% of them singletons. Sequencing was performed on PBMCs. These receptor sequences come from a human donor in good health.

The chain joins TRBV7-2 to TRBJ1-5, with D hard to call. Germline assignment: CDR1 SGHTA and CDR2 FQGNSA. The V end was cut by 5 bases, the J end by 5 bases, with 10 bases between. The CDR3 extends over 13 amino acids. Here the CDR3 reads CASSPHQDQPQHF. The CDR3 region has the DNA TGTGCCAGCAGCCCCCACCAGGATCAGCCCCAGCATTTT. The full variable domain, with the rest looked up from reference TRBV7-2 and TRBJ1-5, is GAGVSQSPSNKVTEKGKDVELRCDPISGHTALYWYRQSLGQGLEFLIYFQGNSAPDKSGLPSDRFSAERTGGSVSTLTIQRTQQEDSAVYLCASSPHQDQPQHFGDGTRLSIL.

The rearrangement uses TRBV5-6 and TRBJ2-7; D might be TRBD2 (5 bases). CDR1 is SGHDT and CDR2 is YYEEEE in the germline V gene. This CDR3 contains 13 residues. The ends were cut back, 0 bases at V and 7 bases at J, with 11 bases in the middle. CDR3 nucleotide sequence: TGTGCCAGCAGCTTGGGTGGTGGAGGTGAGCAGTACTTC. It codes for CASSLGGGGEQYF.

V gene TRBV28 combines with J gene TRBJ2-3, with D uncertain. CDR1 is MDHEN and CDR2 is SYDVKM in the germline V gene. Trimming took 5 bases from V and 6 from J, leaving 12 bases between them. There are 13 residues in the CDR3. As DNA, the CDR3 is TGTGCCAGCAGTATTAATTCGAGGGATACGCAGTATTTT. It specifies CASSINSRDTQYF.

CDR3 DNA sequence: TGCGCCAGCAGCTTGCCAGGGGGCGTTTTGGAGACCCAGTACTTC. It is translated as CASSLPGGVLETQYF. The chain couples TRBV5-1 to TRBJ2-5; 8 nucleotides agree with TRBD1. The J segment lost 5 bases and the V segment lost 1 base, leaving 7 bases of the junction unmatched. This CDR3 is built from 15 residues. Germline CDR1 and CDR2: SGHRS and YFSETQ.

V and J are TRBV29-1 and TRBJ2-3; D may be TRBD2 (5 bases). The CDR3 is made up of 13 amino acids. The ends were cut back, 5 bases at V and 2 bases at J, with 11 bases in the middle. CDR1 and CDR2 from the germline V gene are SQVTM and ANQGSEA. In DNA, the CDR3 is TGCAGCGTTCGGCCAGGACTCACAGATACGCAGTATTTT. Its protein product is CSVRPGLTDTQYF.

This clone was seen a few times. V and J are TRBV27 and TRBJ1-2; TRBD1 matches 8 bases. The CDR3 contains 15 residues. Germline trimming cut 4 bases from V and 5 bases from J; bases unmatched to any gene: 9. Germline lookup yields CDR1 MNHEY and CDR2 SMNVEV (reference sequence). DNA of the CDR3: TGTGCCAGCAGTTACACTACAGGGGGGTGGTATGGCTACACCTTC. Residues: CASSYTTGGWYGYTF.

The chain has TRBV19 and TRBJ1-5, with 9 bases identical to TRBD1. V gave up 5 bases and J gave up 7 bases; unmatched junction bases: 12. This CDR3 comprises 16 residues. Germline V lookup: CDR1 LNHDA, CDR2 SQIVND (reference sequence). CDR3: CASSGPDRGFGQPQHF. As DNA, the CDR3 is TGTGCCAGTAGTGGGCCAGACAGGGGGTTTGGACAGCCCCAGCATTTT. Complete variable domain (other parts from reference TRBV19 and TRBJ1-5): DGGITQSPKYLFRKEGQNVTLSCEQNLNHDAMYWYRQDPGQGLRLIYYSQIVNDFQKGDIAEGYSVSREKKESFPLTVTSAQKNPTAFYLCASSGPDRGFGQPQHFGDGTRLSIL.

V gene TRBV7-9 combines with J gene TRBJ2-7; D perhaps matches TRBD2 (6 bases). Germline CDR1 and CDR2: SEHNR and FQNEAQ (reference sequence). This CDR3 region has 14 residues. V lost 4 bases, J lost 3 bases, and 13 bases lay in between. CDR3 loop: CASSSQWGGYEQYF. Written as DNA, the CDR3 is TGTGCCAGCAGCTCACAATGGGGAGGCTACGAGCAGTACTTC. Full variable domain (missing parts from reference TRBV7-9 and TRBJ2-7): DTGVSQNPRHKITKRGQNVTFRCDPISEHNRLYWYRQTLGQGPEFLTYFQNEAQLEKSRLLSDRFSAERPKGSFSTLEIQRTEQGDSAMYLCASSSQWGGYEQYFGPGTRLTVT.

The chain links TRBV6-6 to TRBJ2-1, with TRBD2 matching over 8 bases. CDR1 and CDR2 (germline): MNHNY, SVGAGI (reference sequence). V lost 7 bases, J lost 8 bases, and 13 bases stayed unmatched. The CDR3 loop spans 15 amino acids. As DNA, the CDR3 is TGTGCCAGCACCAAGGGCAGCGGGAGTTCAGATGAGCAGTTCTTC. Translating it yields CASTKGSGSSDEQFF.

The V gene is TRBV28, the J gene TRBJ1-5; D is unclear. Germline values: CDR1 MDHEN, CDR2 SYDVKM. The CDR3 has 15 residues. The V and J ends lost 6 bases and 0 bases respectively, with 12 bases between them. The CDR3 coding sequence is TGTGCCAGCAGCCCCGCGCTAAATAGCAATCAGCCCCAGCATTTT. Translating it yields CASSPALNSNQPQHF.

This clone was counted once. The CDR3 region is CASRGGSGFTDTQYF. CDR3 sequence (DNA): TGTGCCAGCAGGGGCGGGAGCGGGTTCACAGATACGCAGTATTTT. The chain employs TRBV6-1 and TRBJ2-3, with 7 bases fitting TRBD2. J was trimmed by 2 bases and V by 6 bases; bases with no gene match: 8. Germline V CDR1 and CDR2: MNHNS, SASEGT. CDR3 size: 15 residues.

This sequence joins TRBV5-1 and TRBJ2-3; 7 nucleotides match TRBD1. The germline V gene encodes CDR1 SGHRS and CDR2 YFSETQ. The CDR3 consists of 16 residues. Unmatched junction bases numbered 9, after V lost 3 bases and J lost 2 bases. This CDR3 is CASSWGPGQSTDTQYF. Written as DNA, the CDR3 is TGCGCCAGCAGCTGGGGCCCGGGACAGTCCACAGATACGCAGTATTTT.

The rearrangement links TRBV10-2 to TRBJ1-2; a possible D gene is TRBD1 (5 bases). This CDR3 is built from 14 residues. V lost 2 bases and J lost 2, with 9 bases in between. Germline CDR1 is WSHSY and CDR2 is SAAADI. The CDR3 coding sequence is TGCGCCAGCAGTGAGATGGGGGGAAACTATGGCTACACCTTC. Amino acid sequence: CASSEMGGNYGYTF.

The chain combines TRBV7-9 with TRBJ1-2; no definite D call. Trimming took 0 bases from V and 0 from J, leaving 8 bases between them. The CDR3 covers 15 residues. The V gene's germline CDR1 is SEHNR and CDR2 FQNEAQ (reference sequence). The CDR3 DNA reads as TGTGCCAGCAGCTTAGCGACGGACTCTAACTATGGCTACACCTTC. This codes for CASSLATDSNYGYTF.

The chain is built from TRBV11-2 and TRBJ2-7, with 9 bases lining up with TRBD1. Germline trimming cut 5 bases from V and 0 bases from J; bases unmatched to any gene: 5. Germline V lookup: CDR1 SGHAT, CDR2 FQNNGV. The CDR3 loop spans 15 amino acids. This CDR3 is CASSPGTGPSYEQYF. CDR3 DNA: TGTGCCAGCAGCCCAGGGACAGGGCCCTCCTACGAGCAGTACTTC. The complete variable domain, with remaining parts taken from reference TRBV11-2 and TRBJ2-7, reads EAGVAQSPRYKIIEKRQSVAFWCNPISGHATLYWYQQILGQGPKLLIQFQNNGVVDDSQLPKDRFSAERLKGVDSTLKIQPAKLEDSAVYLCASSPGTGPSYEQYFGPGTRLTVT.

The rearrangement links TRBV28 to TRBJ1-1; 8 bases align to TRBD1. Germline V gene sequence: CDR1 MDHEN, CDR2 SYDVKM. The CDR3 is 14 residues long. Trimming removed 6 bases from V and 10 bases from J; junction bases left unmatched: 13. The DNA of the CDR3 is TGTGCCAGCAGCCCGATCAGGTTCAGGGGGCGAGCTTTCTTT. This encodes CASSPIRFRGRAFF.

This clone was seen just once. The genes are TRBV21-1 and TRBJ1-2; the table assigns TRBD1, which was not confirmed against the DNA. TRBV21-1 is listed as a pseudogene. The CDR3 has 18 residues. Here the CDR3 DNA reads TGTGCCAGCAGCAAAATGGGAGCAGCAGGGGGCAGGTGCTATGGCTACACCTTC. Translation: CASSKMGAAGGRCYGYTF.

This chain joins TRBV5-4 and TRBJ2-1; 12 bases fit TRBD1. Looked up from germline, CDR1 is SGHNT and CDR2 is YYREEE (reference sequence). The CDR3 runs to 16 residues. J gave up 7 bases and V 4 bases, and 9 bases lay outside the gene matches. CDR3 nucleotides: TGTGCCAGCAGCGGGACAGGGGGCTCGAGTCGGAATGAGCAGTTCTTC. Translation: CASSGTGGSSRNEQFF.

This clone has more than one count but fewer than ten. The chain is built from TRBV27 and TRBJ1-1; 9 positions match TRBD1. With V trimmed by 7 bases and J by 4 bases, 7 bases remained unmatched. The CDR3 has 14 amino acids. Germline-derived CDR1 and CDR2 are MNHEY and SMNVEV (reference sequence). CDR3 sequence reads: CASTGTGYFTEAFF. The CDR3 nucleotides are TGTGCCAGCACTGGGACAGGGTATTTCACTGAAGCTTTCTTT.

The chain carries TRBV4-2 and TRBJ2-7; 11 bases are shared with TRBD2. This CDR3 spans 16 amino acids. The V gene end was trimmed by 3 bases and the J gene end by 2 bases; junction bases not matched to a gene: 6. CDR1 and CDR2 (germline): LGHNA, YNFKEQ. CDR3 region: CASSQVSGRATYEQYF. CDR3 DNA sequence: TGTGCCAGCAGCCAGGTTAGCGGGAGGGCCACCTACGAGCAGTACTTC.

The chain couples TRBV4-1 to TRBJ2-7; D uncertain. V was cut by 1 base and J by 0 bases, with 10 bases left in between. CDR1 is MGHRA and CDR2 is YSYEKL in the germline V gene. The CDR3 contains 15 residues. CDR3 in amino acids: CASSQGGTLSYEQYF. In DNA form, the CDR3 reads TGCGCCAGCAGCCAAGGAGGTACCCTCTCCTACGAGCAGTACTTC.